This is a list of T cell receptor beta chains from one sample in a study of CD8 T cells in Susac syndrome. One entry per CDR3 protein, called by TCRdb with MiXCR from the immunoSEQ multiplex PCR reads. Of hundreds of thousands of distinct CDR3 sequences listed, over 75% are singletons. The sequencing sample was made of CD8+ T cells from PBMCs. Receptors originate from a human donor with multiple sclerosis. CDR3s include the opening cysteine and the closing phenylalanine or tryptophan. D genes are given only for firm matches. Clone size is stated in some rows and not others, as once, few, many or a class when expanded.

J gene | D gene | V gene | clone size | CDR3 protein | CDR3 DNA
TRBJ2-1 | . | TRBV24-1 | . | CATSGRIPSGNEQFF | TGTGCCACCAGTGGTCGGATCCCAAGCGGCAATGAGCAGTTCTTC
TRBJ1-2 | . | TRBV24-1 | once | CATSDSEGRVNYGYTF | TGTGCCACCAGTGATTCGGAGGGTAGGGTTAACTATGGCTACACCTTC
TRBJ1-5 | TRBD1 | TRBV28 | . | CASSLAQGATQPQHF | TGTGCCAGCAGTTTGGCCCAGGGGGCCACTCAGCCCCAGCATTTT
TRBJ2-3 | TRBD2 | TRBV10-2 | . | CASSEGASGASTDTQYF | TGCGCCAGCAGTGAAGGGGCTAGCGGGGCTAGCACAGATACGCAGTATTTT
TRBJ2-7 | TRBD1 | TRBV3-1 | . | CASSPSGQGALEQYF | TGTGCCAGCAGCCCGTCGGGACAGGGGGCACTCGAGCAGTACTTC
TRBJ1-5 | . | TRBV25-1 | . | CASSEGSGSNQPQHF | TGTGCCAGCAGTGAAGGTTCAGGGAGCAATCAGCCCCAGCATTTT
TRBJ2-1 | TRBD1 | TRBV6-1 | few | CASSRSQGAFNEQFF | TGTGCCAGCAGCCGATCTCAGGGGGCCTTCAATGAGCAGTTCTTC
TRBJ2-7 | TRBD2 | TRBV4-3 | . | CASSQEPSKGLAGYYEQYF | TGCGCCAGCAGCCAAGAACCATCAAAAGGACTAGCGGGGTACTACGAGCAGTACTTC
TRBJ2-1 | . | TRBV27 | . | CASSLLVGNNEQFF | TGTGCCAGCAGTTTACTAGTGGGAAACAATGAGCAGTTCTTC
TRBJ1-1 | . | TRBV10-2 | . | CASCGHNTEAFF | TGCGCCAGCTGCGGACACAACACTGAAGCTTTCTTT
TRBJ2-7 | TRBD2 | TRBV4-3 | . | CASSQSTGLAGAREQYF | TGCGCCAGCAGCCAATCCACAGGGCTAGCGGGAGCCCGCGAGCAGTACTTC
TRBJ2-7 | . | TRBV7-9 | . | CASSLTREELEQYF | TGTGCCAGCAGCTTAACTAGGGAGGAGCTCGAGCAGTACTTC
TRBJ2-5 | TRBD1 | TRBV29-1 | . | CSVEDWTRGREETQYF | TGCAGCGTTGAAGATTGGACCAGGGGGCGTGAAGAGACCCAGTACTTC
TRBJ2-7 | . | TRBV6-2/TRBV6-3 | few | CASSYVGGSYEQYF | TGTGCCAGCAGTTACGTCGGCGGAAGCTACGAGCAGTACTTC
TRBJ1-1 | . | TRBV7-9 | . | CASSFGHPENTEAFF | TGTGCCAGCAGCTTCGGACACCCCGAGAACACTGAAGCTTTCTTT
TRBJ1-4 | TRBD1 | TRBV28 | . | CASSFVTGDYTNEKLFF | TGTGCCAGCAGTTTTGTGACAGGGGACTACACTAATGAAAAACTGTTTTTT
TRBJ2-7 | . | TRBV27 | . | CASIDPVRGRTYEQYF | TGTGCCAGCATCGACCCCGTGAGGGGCAGAACCTACGAGCAGTACTTC
TRBJ2-3 | . | TRBV3-1 | . | CASSQDFVRGTDTQYF | TGTGCCAGCAGCCAAGATTTCGTCCGGGGCACAGATACGCAGTATTTT
TRBJ2-2 | . | TRBV20-1 | . | CSARRTTDGASGELFF | TGCAGTGCTAGGAGGACTACTGACGGGGCTAGCGGGGAGCTGTTTTTT
TRBJ1-1 | TRBD1 | TRBV27 | once | CASSPGQGPNTEAFF | TGTGCCAGCTCTCCGGGACAGGGGCCGAACACTGAAGCTTTCTTT
TRBJ1-1 | . | TRBV21-1 | few | CASSKGQEGTEAFF | TGTGCCAGCAGCAAAGGACAGGAGGGCACTGAAGCTTTCTTT
TRBJ1-3 | TRBD1 | TRBV5-4 | . | CASSSRDRGPGNTIYF | TGTGCCAGCAGTTCCCGGGACAGGGGGCCTGGAAACACCATATATTTT
TRBJ1-1 | . | TRBV7-2 | once | CASSLVGRNLRNTEAFF | TGTGCCAGCAGCTTAGTAGGTAGGAACCTGAGGAACACTGAAGCTTTCTTT
TRBJ1-5 | . | TRBV6-5 | . | CASSYRGGRSQPQHF | TGTGCCAGCAGTTACAGGGGGGGCAGGAGTCAGCCCCAGCATTTT
TRBJ2-7 | TRBD1 | TRBV7-7 | . | CASSLGQGMSYEQYF | TGTGCCAGCAGCTTAGGACAGGGAATGTCCTACGAGCAGTACTTC
TRBJ2-5 | . | TRBV4-3 | once | CASSQDRNGPRMETQYF | TGCGCCAGCAGCCAAGATCGCAACGGCCCCCGCATGGAGACCCAGTACTTC
TRBJ1-1 | . | TRBV28 | . | CASHDGFDVREAFF | TGTGCCAGCCACGACGGCTTCGACGTTCGTGAAGCTTTCTTT
TRBJ2-1 | . | TRBV30 | . | CAWSISSTNEQFF | TGTGCCTGGAGTATCTCCAGCACCAATGAGCAGTTCTTC
TRBJ2-1 | . | TRBV5-1 | . | CASSLVLDSPYNEQFF | TGCGCCAGCAGCTTAGTGCTGGACAGCCCCTACAATGAGCAGTTCTTC
TRBJ1-2 | . | TRBV5-1 | . | CASSLGPGLNNYGYTF | TGCGCCAGCAGCTTGGGTCCCGGACTGAATAACTATGGCTACACCTTC
TRBJ2-1 | TRBD1 | TRBV4-1 | . | CASSQDDRGLLNEQFF | TGCGCCAGCAGCCAAGATGACAGGGGGCTTTTGAATGAGCAGTTCTTC
TRBJ1-4 | . | TRBV6-5 | . | CASSQLNEKLFF | TGTGCCAGCAGCCAGCTTAATGAAAAACTGTTTTTT
TRBJ1-2 | . | TRBV5-6 | . | CASSPDADGYTF | TGTGCCAGCAGCCCCGATGCCGATGGCTACACCTTC
TRBJ2-7 | . | TRBV7-2 | few | CASSASGGLYEQYF | TGTGCCAGCAGCGCCTCCGGGGGCCTCTACGAGCAGTACTTC
TRBJ2-7 | . | TRBV6-5 | . | CASSYSRGISEQYF | TGTGCCAGCAGTTATAGTCGGGGGATCAGCGAGCAGTACTTC